The clone carrying this T cell receptor (beta chain) has a handful of counts. No antigen is known for it. The V end was cut by 4 bases, the J end by 5 bases, with 13 bases between. From germline, CDR1 is SQVTM and CDR2 ANQGSEA. This CDR3 is built from 13 residues. The sample comes from a study of CD8 T cells in ankylosing spondylitis. Regarding the study as a whole: A subset of motif variants has previously been described in the synovial fluid and blood of reactive arthritis. There was a TCR beta motif, made of several highly homologous variants, that appeared characteristic of ankylosing spondylitis blood.

TCRdb independently ran MiXCR on the 5' RACE reads; one entry per CDR3 protein. Altogether roughly 40,000 distinct CDR3 sequences are present, 16% being singletons, with the ten largest covering approximately 48%. The chain is built from TRBV29-1 and TRBJ2-3; D remains unclear. The sequencing input was blood. This receptor was obtained from a male donor with ankylosing spondylitis or in good health (not recorded which). Here the CDR3 DNA reads TGCAGCGTTGTAATAGCTGGGGTAGATACGCAGTATTTT. Amino acid sequence: CSVVIAGVDTQYF.